The 24 T cell receptor beta chains listed next were all sequenced from one sample in a study of radiotherapy plus CTLA-4 blockade in lung cancer. TCRdb's copy holds only in-frame clones and misses some; the assay was immunoSEQ multiplex PCR. The table includes fewer than 55,000 clones, approximately 71% detected once. Specimen: peripheral blood, collected from a patient treated with radiotherapy plus ipilimumab. All receptors come from a human donor with non-small cell lung cancer whose response to radiotherapy plus ipilimumab could not be evaluated.

The chain combines TRBV29-1 with TRBJ2-2; TRBD2 agrees at 7 bases. Germline V gene data show CDR1 as SQVTM and CDR2 as ANQGSEA. V gave up 6 bases and J gave up 4 bases; unmatched junction bases: 5. The CDR3 covers 13 residues. CDR3 sequence: CSVIWGGTGELFF. The DNA for the CDR3 is TGCAGCGTCATCTGGGGGGGCACCGGGGAGCTGTTTTTT.

V is TRBV10-1 and J is TRBJ2-1; 7 bases line up with TRBD2. Losses at the gene ends were 7 bases for V and 3 bases for J; bases not matched to a gene: 15. CDR1 is WNHNN, CDR2 SYGVQD, per germline (reference sequence). The CDR3 extends over 17 amino acids. CDR3 sequence reads: CASTEQLGGSFYNEQFF. CDR3 nucleotides: TGCGCCAGCACCGAACAGCTGGGGGGGAGTTTCTACAATGAGCAGTTCTTC.

This clone has more than one count but fewer than ten. The rearrangement uses TRBV28 and TRBJ1-3; D gene ambiguous. The CDR3 has 14 amino acids. CDR1 is MDHEN and CDR2 is SYDVKM in the germline V gene. V was shortened by 7 bases and J by 0 bases, with 10 bases between the two germline ends. The CDR3 loop reads CASTPTYSGNTIYF. The CDR3 DNA reads TGTGCCAGCACCCCTACCTACTCTGGAAACACCATATATTTT.

CDR3 region: CASSTGGSGANVLTF. Here the CDR3 DNA reads TGTGCCAGCTCAACAGGGGGCTCTGGGGCCAACGTCCTGACTTTC. This chain uses TRBV18 with TRBJ2-6, with 8 bases lining up with TRBD1. CDR3 length: 15 residues. CDR1 is KGHSH and CDR2 is LQKENI in the germline V gene. Unmatched junction bases numbered 0, after V lost 5 bases and J lost 0 bases.

The rearrangement links TRBV27 to TRBJ1-1; D call uncertain. Germline V gives CDR1 MNHEY, CDR2 SMNVEV (reference sequence). V dropped 2 bases and J dropped 0 bases, with 10 bases sitting between them. The CDR3 sequence is 15 residues long. The CDR3 nucleotides are TGTGCCAGCAGTTTAAACAGTCGCATGAACACTGAAGCTTTCTTT. This gives the protein CASSLNSRMNTEAFF.

Only one count was recorded for this clone. Other DNA sequences in this sample translate to the same CDR3. The rearrangement links TRBV18 to TRBJ2-7, with TRBD1 matching 10 bases. V lost 3 bases, J lost 4 bases, and 3 bases stayed unmatched. This CDR3 region has 14 residues. Germline V gene data show CDR1 as KGHSH and CDR2 as LQKENI. CDR3 region: CASSPDRGRYEQYF. CDR3 nucleotides: TGTGCCAGCTCACCGGACAGGGGGAGGTACGAGCAGTACTTC.

This clone was picked up one time. This rearrangement joins TRBV5-3 to TRBJ1-1, with D perhaps TRBD1 (6 bases). TRBV5-3 carries the ORF label, with uncertain function. The CDR3 runs to 13 residues. Between the trimmed V and J ends, which lost 1 base and 6 bases, there was a span of 10 bases. The CDR3: CARSLPGVPEAFF. CDR3 DNA sequence: TGTGCCAGAAGCTTGCCAGGGGTACCTGAAGCTTTCTTT.

This clone was recorded once. The rearrangement links TRBV5-1 to TRBJ2-3, with 11 bases lining up with TRBD2. V gave up 4 bases and J gave up 2 bases; unmatched junction bases: 6. CDR1 is SGHRS and CDR2 is YFSETQ in the germline V gene. This CDR3 contains 16 residues. The CDR3 spells CASSPRTSGYTDTQYF. The CDR3 coding sequence is TGCGCCAGCAGCCCGAGGACTAGCGGGTACACAGATACGCAGTATTTT.

The V call is TRBV15, the J call TRBJ2-7, with 10 bases fitting TRBD1. CDR1 is LNHNV and CDR2 is YYDKDF in the germline V gene (reference sequence). J gave up 6 bases and V 1 base, and 6 bases lay outside the gene matches. This CDR3 region has 15 residues. As DNA, the CDR3 is TGTGCCACCAGCAGAGGGGGACAGGGGTCGGGCGAGCAGTACTTC. As protein: CATSRGGQGSGEQYF. Full variable domain (remainder filled in from reference TRBV15 and TRBJ2-7): DAMVIQNPRYQVTQFGKPVTLSCSQTLNHNVMYWYQQKSSQAPKLLFHYYDKDFNNEADTPDNFQSRRPNTSFCFLDIRSPGLGDTAMYLCATSRGGQGSGEQYFGPGTRLTVT.

The chain combines TRBV28 with TRBJ2-7, with TRBD1 matching over 7 bases. The J segment lost 5 bases and the V segment lost 2 bases, leaving 3 bases of the junction unmatched. CDR1 is MDHEN, CDR2 SYDVKM, per germline. The length of the CDR3 is 13 residues. The CDR3 nucleotides are TGTGCCAGCAGTTTACTGACAGGGAACGAGCAGTACTTC. Translating gives CASSLLTGNEQYF.

The J gene is TRBJ1-1, the V gene TRBV7-2; 7 bases line up with TRBD1. CDR3 length equals 14 residues. The junction had 6 bases not matched to a gene; V was cut back by 2 bases and J by 6 bases. The germline gives CDR1 SGHTA, CDR2 FQGNSA. CDR3 DNA sequence: TGTGCCAGCAGCTTACTCTCACAGGGGTCTGAAGCTTTCTTT. It translates to CASSLLSQGSEAFF.

V and J are TRBV7-7 and TRBJ2-1, with 9 bases that match TRBD1. The CDR3 has 14 residues. V shed 4 bases, J shed 8 bases, and the junction held 6 bases outside the gene matches. Germline CDR1 is SSHAT and CDR2 is FNYEAQ (reference sequence). The CDR3 spells CASSSGQGVDEQFF. The CDR3 coding sequence is TGTGCCAGCAGCTCGGGACAGGGCGTCGATGAGCAGTTCTTC.

V is TRBV5-1 and J is TRBJ1-2; no clear D gene. V was pared by 5 bases and J by 1 base, with 9 bases between. CDR3 length: 13 amino acids. Germline CDR1 is SGHRS and CDR2 is YFSETQ. CDR3 amino acids: CASSDEGNYGYTF. CDR3 coding DNA: TGCGCCAGCAGTGATGAGGGTAACTATGGCTACACCTTC.

The rearrangement links TRBV7-9 to TRBJ2-2; weak D call: TRBD2 (6 bases). Trimming took 5 bases from V and 5 from J, leaving 12 bases between them. Per the germline V gene, CDR1 is SEHNR and CDR2 is FQNEAQ (reference sequence). This CDR3 is built from 14 residues. The CDR3 is CASSPGLSTGELFF. As DNA, the CDR3 is TGTGCCAGCAGCCCGGGACTTTCAACCGGGGAGCTGTTTTTT.

The J gene is TRBJ1-3, the V gene TRBV2, with TRBD1 identical over 9 bases. CDR1 and CDR2 (germline): SNHLY, FYNNEI. Trimming removed 6 bases from V and 1 base from J; junction bases left unmatched: 4. The CDR3 consists of 15 residues. In DNA form, the CDR3 reads TGTGCCAGCAGGACACAGGGGGCTTCTGGAAACACCATATATTTT. As protein: CASRTQGASGNTIYF.

The chain combines TRBV28 with TRBJ2-7; 9 bases map to TRBD1. Looked up from germline, CDR1 is MDHEN and CDR2 is SYDVKM. Germline trimming cut 3 bases from V and 7 bases from J; bases unmatched to any gene: 16. The CDR3 totals 17 residues. CDR3 DNA: TGTGCCAGCAGTTTGTCTGACTCTACAGGGGGCCCATGGGAGCAGTACTTC. As protein: CASSLSDSTGGPWEQYF.

V and J are TRBV15 and TRBJ2-2; no clear D gene. Germline V gene sequence: CDR1 LNHNV, CDR2 YYDKDF (reference sequence). V dropped 1 base and J dropped 6 bases, with 15 bases sitting between them. This CDR3 has 16 residues. This chain's CDR3 is CATSRVQDLNPGELFF. In DNA form, the CDR3 reads TGTGCCACCAGCAGAGTTCAGGATCTCAATCCCGGGGAGCTGTTTTTT.

This clone was detected a few times. This chain joins TRBV27 and TRBJ2-7; 10 bases match TRBD2. This CDR3 comprises 14 residues. Germline V gene lookup returns CDR1 MNHEY and CDR2 SMNVEV (reference sequence). The ends lost 10 bases at V and 3 bases at J; junction bases unmatched: 9. CDR3 sequence reads: CATKREGVFYEQYF. The DNA of the CDR3 is TGTGCCACCAAGCGGGAGGGGGTCTTCTACGAGCAGTACTTC.

The chain is built from TRBV5-1 and TRBJ2-5; 7 positions match TRBD1. V lost 6 bases to trimming and J lost 2 bases; unmatched junction nucleotides: 7. The CDR3 contains 14 residues. Germline V CDR1 and CDR2: SGHRS, YFSETQ. For the CDR3, the DNA is TGCGCCAGCACGACCGGGACAGTTCAAGAGACCCAGTACTTC. Translation: CASTTGTVQETQYF.

This clone was recorded once. The rearrangement uses TRBV12-5 and TRBJ2-7, with D perhaps matching TRBD2 (5 bases). Germline loops: CDR1 LGHNT, CDR2 FRNRAP. Trimming removed 9 bases at V and 6 bases at J, with 12 bases between. This CDR3 has 11 residues. CDR3 DNA: TGTGCTAGCTCTAGAGGAGGCGAGCAGTACTTC. Translation: CASSRGGEQYF.

The chain has TRBV6-5 and TRBJ2-7; D not resolved. Between the trimmed V and J ends, which lost 4 bases and 6 bases, there was a span of 7 bases. The CDR3 spans 11 residues. Germline CDR1 reads MNHEY; CDR2 reads SVGAGI. Written as DNA, the CDR3 is TGTGCCAGCAGTTCCCAGCGCGAGCAGTACTTC. Its protein product is CASSSQREQYF.

This clone was seen a handful of times. V usage is TRBV5-4 and J usage is TRBJ2-1; 9 nucleotides agree with TRBD1. CDR1 is SGHNT and CDR2 is YYREEE in the germline V gene (reference sequence). Unmatched junction bases numbered 5, after V lost 3 bases and J lost 10 bases. The CDR3 contains 13 residues. The DNA for the CDR3 is TGTGCCAGCAGCTCGGACAGGGGTTTGGAGCAGTTCTTC. Protein: CASSSDRGLEQFF.

This chain links TRBV28 with TRBJ1-5; D is perhaps TRBD1 (6 bases). CDR1 and CDR2 (germline): MDHEN, SYDVKM. The V end lost 10 bases, the J end lost 1 base, and 17 bases lay between the germline ends. The CDR3 loop spans 15 amino acids. CDR3 protein: CATSPGTPSNQPQHF. The DNA for the CDR3 is TGTGCCACTTCACCCGGGACACCAAGCAATCAGCCCCAGCATTTT.

J is TRBJ2-3 and V is TRBV27, with unresolved D. Germline values: CDR1 MNHEY, CDR2 SMNVEV (reference sequence). This CDR3 is 12 amino acids long. V was cut by 8 bases and J by 2 bases, with 8 bases left in between. The CDR3 region has the DNA TGTGCCAGCTCCTCCTACACAGATACGCAGTATTTT. Translating it yields CASSSYTDTQYF.